This TCR beta chain was observed in a study of CD8 T cells in ankylosing spondylitis. Study results and caveats: In ankylosing spondylitis patients, matched synovial fluid reportedly showed significant enrichment of disease-linked clones. In peripheral blood, disease-linked CD8+ clones occurred at relatively low frequencies. In reactive arthritis synovial fluid and blood, some motif variants had been reported before.

CDR3 length: 15 residues. Losses at the gene ends were 5 bases for V and 6 bases for J; bases not matched to a gene: 10. In germline, CDR1 is DFQATT, CDR2 SNEGSKA (reference sequence). With regard to this clonotype: Its target is not known.

TCRdb processed the 5' RACE reads anew with MiXCR; each CDR3 protein has one entry. The table lists 250,000 to 300,000 distinct CDR3 sequences, roughly 20% of them singletons. Sequences were obtained from blood, either unsorted or a sorted T cell fraction (not recorded which). The chain combines TRBV20-1 with TRBJ2-1; 10 bases fit TRBD2. This TCR was sampled from a male donor with ankylosing spondylitis or in good health (not recorded which). The CDR3 loop is CSAQRASGSSNEQFF. The CDR3, as DNA: TGCAGTGCTCAGCGTGCTAGCGGGAGTTCCAATGAGCAGTTCTTC.